Reported below is one T cell receptor (beta chain). Its target is unknown. TCRdb's copy holds only in-frame clones and misses some; the assay was immunoSEQ multiplex PCR. The sample yields 95,000 to 100,000 clones, around nine tenths seen once. V shed 5 bases, J shed 7 bases, and the junction held 6 bases outside the gene matches. The CDR3 loop spans 14 amino acids. Looked up from germline, CDR1 is SSHAT and CDR2 is FNYEAQ (reference sequence). These data come from a study of T cell responses to AZD1222 COVID-19 vaccine. Study conclusions and caveats: Close to half of all spike-specific TCRs reportedly target regions of the variants that are unmutated. The donor group comprised mostly white British people and more females; the analysis possibly underestimated clonal diversity. Among vaccine-associated CD4 TCRs, coverage spanned spike, with dominance at 160-218 and 743-854.

Combined were second doses at about 4 or about 12 weeks. The clonotype comes from an adult who received the AZD1222 COVID-19 vaccine. This material consisted of peripheral blood, taken 28 days after the second AZD1222 dose. V usage is TRBV7-7 and J usage is TRBJ2-2; 8 bases are a match to TRBD1. The CDR3 nucleotides read TGTGCCAGCAGCCAGACAGGGGCCGGCGGGGAGCTGTTTTTT. It is translated as CASSQTGAGGELFF.